In its sample, the clone carrying this T cell receptor (beta chain) was seen once. Measured with immunoSEQ multiplex PCR; TCRdb has only the in-frame clones, and not every one. This sample yields roughly 120,000 clones, of which around 90% are seen a single time; 1.2% belongs to the top ten. The data derive from a study of T cell responses to AZD1222 COVID-19 vaccine. V dropped 5 bases and J dropped 0; count of bases not matched to a gene: 11. Per germline, CDR1 SEHNR and CDR2 FQNEAQ (reference sequence). The CDR3 sequence is 17 residues long. The sample in question was peripheral blood, obtained on day 0 of AZD1222 vaccination. This sequence was found in an adult in good health. V and J are TRBV7-9 and TRBJ1-1, with 8 bases that match TRBD1. The CDR3 loop reads CASSPHPRDRLNTEAFF. The CDR3 nucleotides are TGTGCCAGCAGCCCCCACCCCCGGGACAGGCTGAACACTGAAGCTTTCTTT.